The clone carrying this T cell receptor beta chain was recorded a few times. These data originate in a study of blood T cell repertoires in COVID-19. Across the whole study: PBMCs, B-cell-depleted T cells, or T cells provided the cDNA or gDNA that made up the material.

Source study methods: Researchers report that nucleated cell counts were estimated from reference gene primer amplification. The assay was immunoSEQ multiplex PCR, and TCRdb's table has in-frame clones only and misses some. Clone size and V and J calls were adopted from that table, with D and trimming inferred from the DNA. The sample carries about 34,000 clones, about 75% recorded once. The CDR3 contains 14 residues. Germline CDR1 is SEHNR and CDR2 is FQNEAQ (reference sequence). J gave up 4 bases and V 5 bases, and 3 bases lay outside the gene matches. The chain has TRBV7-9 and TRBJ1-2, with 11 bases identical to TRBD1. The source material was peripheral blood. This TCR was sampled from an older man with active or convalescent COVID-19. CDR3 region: CASSPGTGGYGYTF. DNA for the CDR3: TGTGCCAGCAGCCCTGGGACAGGGGGCTATGGCTACACCTTC.